A selection of T cell receptor beta chains follows, all from one sample in a study of T cell responses to AZD1222 COVID-19 vaccine. This table comes from immunoSEQ multiplex PCR, and its TCRdb copy is limited to in-frame clones, with some not included. There are about 110,000 clones in the sample; around 80% occur only once, and 3.5% to 5.5% lies in the top ten. This specimen was peripheral blood, taken on day 0 of AZD1222 vaccination. The receptor source for this set is an adult in good health. Each CDR3 is given with its conserved first and last residue. A D gene is named only where the DNA matches it firmly. Some rows mark clone size as missing; the rest say once, few, many or name a class of expanded clone.

V gene	CDR3 length	D gene	clone size	J gene	CDR3 protein	CDR3 DNA
TRBV5-1	15	TRBD2	NA	TRBJ2-1	CASSRTGTSYDEQFF	TGCGCCAGCAGCCGAACCGGGACTAGCTATGATGAGCAGTTCTTC
TRBV12-3/TRBV12-4	12	NA	NA	TRBJ1-2	CASSSGSYGYTF	TGTGCCAGCAGTTCAGGCTCGTATGGCTACACCTTC
TRBV10-2	14	NA	few	TRBJ2-1	CASSELPRDDEQFF	TGCGCCAGCAGTGAGTTACCCAGGGACGATGAGCAGTTCTTC
TRBV7-2	18	TRBD1	NA	TRBJ2-2	CASSLAQRTGRFTGELFF	TGTGCCAGCAGCTTAGCACAACGGACAGGGCGATTCACCGGGGAGCTGTTTTTT
TRBV10-3	15	NA	NA	TRBJ2-3	CAISDQGWGTDTQYF	TGTGCCATCAGTGATCAGGGTTGGGGCACAGATACGCAGTATTTT
TRBV7-2	14	TRBD2	NA	TRBJ2-7	CASSGGTRRYEQYF	TGTGCCAGCAGCGGGGGGACTAGAAGATACGAGCAGTACTTC
TRBV18	14	NA	NA	TRBJ1-5	CASSPGQGDQPQHF	TGTGCCAGCTCACCGGGACAAGGGGATCAGCCCCAGCATTTT
TRBV18	15	NA	NA	TRBJ1-6	CASSPPGRAGSPLHF	TGTGCCAGCTCACCACCGGGAAGGGCTGGTTCACCCCTCCACTTT
TRBV28	11	NA	NA	TRBJ1-1	CASRKNTEAFF	TGTGCCAGCAGGAAAAACACTGAAGCTTTCTTT
TRBV19	12	NA	NA	TRBJ1-5	CASSVRGQPQHF	TGTGCCAGTAGTGTCAGGGGCCAGCCCCAGCATTTT
TRBV5-1	12	NA	NA	TRBJ2-5	CASSLVGETQYF	TGCGCCAGCAGCTTAGTAGGTGAGACCCAGTACTTC
TRBV2	12	NA	NA	TRBJ1-2	CASSAPPYGYTF	TGTGCCAGCAGCGCCCCCCCCTATGGCTACACCTTC
TRBV7-6	13	NA	NA	TRBJ1-4	CASSLTRDEKLFF	TGTGCCAGCAGCTTGACGAGGGATGAAAAACTGTTTTTT
TRBV5-1	15	NA	NA	TRBJ1-4	CASSFSDATNEKLFF	TGCGCCAGCAGTTTCTCAGATGCAACTAATGAAAAACTGTTTTTT
TRBV6-5	16	NA	NA	TRBJ1-4	CASSYSKGQINEKLFF	TGTGCCAGCAGTTACTCGAAAGGCCAGATTAATGAAAAACTGTTTTTT
TRBV21-1	17	NA	few	TRBJ2-7	CASASPILSGRAPEQYF	TGTGCCAGCGCCTCACCTATTCTTAGCGGGAGGGCCCCCGAGCAGTACTTC
TRBV9	16	TRBD1	few	TRBJ1-1	CASSPRTGGMNTEAFF	TGTGCCAGCAGCCCTAGGACAGGGGGAATGAACACTGAAGCTTTCTTT
TRBV5-1	15	NA	NA	TRBJ1-1	CASSPQTRPNTEAFF	TGCGCCAGCAGCCCTCAGACAAGACCGAACACTGAAGCTTTCTTT
TRBV6-2/TRBV6-3	18	TRBD2	NA	TRBJ2-4	CASSYSGLAGVAKNIQYF	TGTGCCAGCAGTTACTCGGGACTAGCGGGAGTGGCCAAAAACATTCAGTACTTC
TRBV28	12	NA	many	TRBJ1-1	CASRDSNTEAFF	TGTGCCAGCAGGGACAGTAACACTGAAGCTTTCTTT
TRBV5-1	15	NA	NA	TRBJ2-3	CASSLVPGSTDTQYF	TGCGCCAGCAGCTTGGTTCCCGGAAGCACAGATACGCAGTATTTT
TRBV5-5	18	TRBD2	NA	TRBJ2-2	CASSLAGLAGANTGELFF	TGTGCCAGCAGCTTGGCGGGACTAGCGGGAGCGAACACCGGGGAGCTGTTTTTT
TRBV28	12	NA	once	TRBJ2-7	CASRTYPYEQYF	TGTGCCAGCAGGACGTACCCCTACGAGCAGTACTTC
TRBV9	15	NA	NA	TRBJ2-2	CASSTQGGNTGELFF	TGTGCCAGCAGCACCCAGGGGGGGAACACCGGGGAGCTGTTTTTT
TRBV7-2	14	TRBD1	NA	TRBJ1-6	CASSSDRGSGIGHF	TGTGCCAGCAGTTCCGACAGGGGATCGGGTATAGGGCACTTT